What follows are 7 T cell receptor beta chains derived from one specimen sequenced in a study of neurological immune-mediated disorders. TCRdb re-derived calls from the 5' RACE reads in MiXCR, one entry per CDR3 protein. Here the sample spans nearly 45,000 distinct CDR3 sequences, about a fifth being singletons. Described time point: technical triplicate 3. Sequenced input: PBMCs. These receptor sequences come from a man in his sixties with HTLV-1-associated myelopathy (HAM/TSP).

This clonotype appeared many times. The CDR3: CSATWTSGMNEQFF. DNA of the CDR3: TGCAGTGCTACCTGGACTAGCGGGATGAATGAGCAGTTCTTC. The rearrangement uses TRBV20-1 and TRBJ2-1; 12 bases are a match to TRBD2. From germline, CDR1 is DFQATT and CDR2 SNEGSKA (reference sequence). J gave up 7 bases and V 4 bases, and 5 bases lay outside the gene matches. The CDR3 is 14 amino acids.

This clonotype was found many times. The chain combines TRBV12-3 or TRBV12-4 with TRBJ2-2, with D unresolved. The CDR3 is 14 amino acids. V lost 3 bases and J lost 5, with 10 bases in between. CDR3 DNA: TGTGCCAGCAGTTTTGAACTGGGGACCGGGGAGCTGTTTTTT. Translating gives CASSFELGTGELFF.

The sample holds many counts of this clonotype. The chain employs TRBV2 and TRBJ1-6; possible D gene TRBD1, 5 bases. V was trimmed by 4 bases and J by 8 bases, leaving 9 bases between them. This CDR3 spans 13 amino acids. The germline CDR1 and CDR2 sequences are SNHLY and FYNNEI. The CDR3 region is CASSGDWDSPLHF. The CDR3 nucleotides are TGTGCCAGCAGTGGGGACTGGGATTCACCCCTCCACTTT.

Ten or more counts support this clonotype. The chain couples TRBV27 to TRBJ1-1; D gene uncertain. Trimming shortened V by 5 bases and J by 4 bases, and 11 bases separated the two germline ends. Looked up from germline, CDR1 is MNHEY and CDR2 is SMNVEV (reference sequence). The CDR3 is 13 residues long. The CDR3 DNA reads TGTGCCAGCAGTCCTTCTCTCCGCACTGAAGCTTTCTTT. Its translation: CASSPSLRTEAFF.

The chain couples TRBV5-1 to TRBJ2-2; 7 nucleotides line up with TRBD2. Germline assignment: CDR1 SGHRS and CDR2 YFSETQ. V lost 1 base and J lost 1; bases outside the gene matches: 4. The CDR3 contains 16 residues. CDR3 in DNA: TGCGCCAGCAGCTTGTATCCTAGCGGGAACACCGGGGAGCTGTTTTTT. Amino acids: CASSLYPSGNTGELFF.

This chain uses TRBV14 with TRBJ1-4; D is ambiguous. Germline loops: CDR1 SGHDN, CDR2 FVKESK. The CDR3 sequence is 14 residues long. The V end lost 3 bases, the J end lost 6 bases, and 11 bases lay between the germline ends. This chain's CDR3 is CASSQSGGHEKLFF. In nucleotides, the CDR3 is TGTGCCAGCAGCCAGTCTGGCGGCCATGAAAAACTGTTTTTT.

This clonotype was counted ten times or more. This chain's CDR3 is CATSDPAAGYNEQFF. The DNA for the CDR3 is TGTGCCACCAGTGACCCCGCCGCGGGCTACAATGAGCAGTTCTTC. V gene TRBV24-1 combines with J gene TRBJ2-1, with D perhaps matching TRBD2 (5 bases). This CDR3 region has 15 residues. CDR1 and CDR2 (germline): KGHDR, SFDVKD. V lost 4 bases and J 3 bases, leaving 12 bases between the germline ends.